The clone carrying this TCR beta chain was counted many times. This record comes from a study of tumor-infiltrating lymphocytes in primary liver carcinoma. Germline DNA was also extracted, and blood RNA was taken from unsorted whole blood. Germline V gene data show CDR1 as MNHEY and CDR2 as SVGAGI. This CDR3 is built from 14 residues. Losses at the gene ends were 6 bases for V and 5 bases for J; bases not matched to a gene: 9. Priming with a constant-region primer yielded TCR beta cDNA from roughly 0.45 ug total RNA. Libraries of TCR beta came from three nested multiplex PCR rounds with slightly modified ARM-PCR. The first two PCR rounds, around 10 cycles each, used TRBV1-TRBV30 forward primers and a C-beta reverse primer. TCRdb redid the calling of the multiplex PCR reads with MiXCR, one entry per CDR3 protein. The sample lists about 330,000 distinct CDR3 sequences, around 60% occurring once.

What was sequenced was peripheral blood. The clonotype was recovered from a man in his forties or fifties with primary liver carcinoma and hepatitis B virus infection. The chain employs TRBV6-5 and TRBJ2-7; TRBD2 aligns across 8 bases. CDR3 residues: CASRTPGRANEQYF. The CDR3 DNA follows: TGTGCCAGCAGAACCCCCGGGAGGGCCAACGAGCAGTACTTC.